The sequence of this T cell receptor beta chain was determined in a study of T cell changes during pregnancy in multiple sclerosis. TCRdb's table, derived via immunoSEQ multiplex PCR, lists solely in-frame clones and lacks some. The sample lists 20,000 to 30,000 clones, roughly nine tenths occurring once. The germline V and J ends were trimmed by 5 bases and 11 bases, with 15 bases remaining between them. This CDR3 spans 12 amino acids. CDR1 MNHEY and CDR2 SMNVEV come from the germline V gene (reference sequence). The chain joins TRBV27 to TRBJ1-1; D remains unclear. Sequenced here: CD8+ T cells from peripheral blood mononuclear cells, sampled in the third trimester of pregnancy. The source is a female donor in good health, enrolled as a control in a pregnancy study. The CDR3 DNA sequence: TGTGCCAGCAGTCCCTTAGCCGGGGAGGCTTTCTTT. Its translation is CASSPLAGEAFF.